The rows below give T cell receptor beta chains drawn from one sample of a study of shared clonotypes between healthy human individuals. Data came from immunoSEQ multiplex PCR; TCRdb stores just in-frame clones and leaves some out. The sample consists of 2 million to 2.5 million clones, 90% to 95% of them appearing once. The sample consisted of naive CD4+ T cells from PBMCs. These receptors originate from a man younger than 35 in good health. Some clones in this sample may be carry-over from other donors' samples. Each CDR3 is given with its conserved first and last residue. A D gene is named only where the DNA matches it firmly. Clone size, where shown, is once, few, many, or a class for clones that have expanded.

j_gene: TRBJ2-7
d_gene: TRBD2
v_gene: TRBV6-1
len: 14
abundance: NA
CDR3nt: TGTGCCAGCAGTACTAGCGGGGGGGCCTACGAGCAGTACTTC
CDR3aa: CASSTSGGAYEQYF

j_gene: TRBJ1-4
d_gene: NA
v_gene: TRBV28
len: 16
abundance: NA
CDR3nt: TGTGCCAGCAGTTCCTCGGCCCTACTCAACCGCGAAAAACTGTTTTTT
CDR3aa: CASSSSALLNREKLFF

j_gene: TRBJ2-2
d_gene: NA
v_gene: TRBV29-1
len: 14
abundance: NA
CDR3nt: TGCAGCGTTGAACTCCGGAGGAACACCGGGGAGCTGTTTTTT
CDR3aa: CSVELRRNTGELFF

j_gene: TRBJ2-7
d_gene: NA
v_gene: TRBV11-2
len: 12
abundance: NA
CDR3nt: TGTGCCAGCAGCTCGCTGAAAAATACGCAGTACTTC
CDR3aa: CASSSLKNTQYF

j_gene: TRBJ2-2
d_gene: NA
v_gene: TRBV7-9
len: 17
abundance: NA
CDR3nt: TGTGCCAGCAGCACCGCCGGGGTAGGACTCAACACCGGGGAGCTGTTTTTT
CDR3aa: CASSTAGVGLNTGELFF

j_gene: TRBJ2-2
d_gene: TRBD1
v_gene: TRBV14
len: 18
abundance: NA
CDR3nt: TGTGCCAGCAGCCAAGACTTTTCAGGGGGCTATAACACCGGGGAGCTGTTTTTT
CDR3aa: CASSQDFSGGYNTGELFF

j_gene: TRBJ1-5
d_gene: NA
v_gene: TRBV11-2
len: 15
abundance: NA
CDR3nt: TGTGCCAGCAGCTCAGACACGGCCCAGCAATCGCCCCAGCATTTT
CDR3aa: CASSSDTAQQSPQHF

j_gene: TRBJ2-7
d_gene: TRBD2
v_gene: TRBV7-9
len: 16
abundance: NA
CDR3nt: TGTGCCAGCAGCCTGGAGCGGGAGGGCCGCGGCTACGAGCAGTACTTC
CDR3aa: CASSLEREGRGYEQYF

j_gene: TRBJ2-7
d_gene: NA
v_gene: TRBV9
len: 15
abundance: once
CDR3nt: TGTGCCAGCAGCTCCGCCGGGACCCATACCTACGAGCAGTACTTC
CDR3aa: CASSSAGTHTYEQYF

j_gene: TRBJ1-5
d_gene: NA
v_gene: TRBV7-8
len: 14
abundance: NA
CDR3nt: TGTGCCAGCAGCTTAGACCGCGGCAATCAGCCCCAGCATTTT
CDR3aa: CASSLDRGNQPQHF

j_gene: TRBJ2-7
d_gene: TRBD1
v_gene: TRBV28
len: 15
abundance: NA
CDR3nt: TGTGCCAGCAGTCCGCCCGGGACAGGGAAGTACGAGCAGTACTTC
CDR3aa: CASSPPGTGKYEQYF

j_gene: TRBJ2-7
d_gene: TRBD1
v_gene: TRBV27
len: 13
abundance: once
CDR3nt: TGTGCCAGCAGAGGGGGCCCGTCCCACGAGCAGTACTTC
CDR3aa: CASRGGPSHEQYF

j_gene: TRBJ2-7
d_gene: NA
v_gene: TRBV28
len: 12
abundance: NA
CDR3nt: TGTGCCAGCAGTTTATTGGGGGGCGAGCAGTACTTC
CDR3aa: CASSLLGGEQYF

j_gene: TRBJ2-7
d_gene: TRBD2
v_gene: TRBV7-2
len: 18
abundance: NA
CDR3nt: TGTGCCAGCAGCTTAGGGCTAGCGGGAGGTTTTTATTCGAACGAGCAGTACTTC
CDR3aa: CASSLGLAGGFYSNEQYF

j_gene: TRBJ2-1
d_gene: TRBD1
v_gene: TRBV6-1
len: 15
abundance: NA
CDR3nt: TGTGCCAGTCCCAGGACAGGGGCCAGTAGGGGTGAGCAGTTCTTC
CDR3aa: CASPRTGASRGEQFF

j_gene: TRBJ1-4
d_gene: NA
v_gene: TRBV5-6
len: 13
abundance: NA
CDR3nt: TGTGCCAGCAGCTTTATGGTTAATGAAAAACTGTTTTTT
CDR3aa: CASSFMVNEKLFF

j_gene: TRBJ2-7
d_gene: NA
v_gene: TRBV7-9
len: 15
abundance: NA
CDR3nt: TGTGCCAGCAGCTTAGCCGTTGCGGGACGGGACGAGCAGTACTTC
CDR3aa: CASSLAVAGRDEQYF

j_gene: TRBJ2-7
d_gene: NA
v_gene: TRBV7-2
len: 12
abundance: NA
CDR3nt: TGTGCCAGCACACTTGTGGGGGCCGAGCAGTACTTC
CDR3aa: CASTLVGAEQYF

j_gene: TRBJ2-3
d_gene: NA
v_gene: TRBV5-1
len: 13
abundance: NA
CDR3nt: TGCGCCAGCAGGACAGCTAATACAGATACGCAGTATTTT
CDR3aa: CASRTANTDTQYF

j_gene: TRBJ1-1
d_gene: NA
v_gene: TRBV14
len: 13
abundance: NA
CDR3nt: TGTGCCAGCAGCCAAGCCATGAACACTGAAGCTTTCTTT
CDR3aa: CASSQAMNTEAFF

j_gene: TRBJ2-7
d_gene: NA
v_gene: TRBV28
len: 13
abundance: NA
CDR3nt: TGTGCCAGCAGTGTGGGGGCCTCCTACGAGCAGTACTTC
CDR3aa: CASSVGASYEQYF

j_gene: TRBJ2-1
d_gene: TRBD2
v_gene: TRBV5-4
len: 14
abundance: NA
CDR3nt: TGTGCCAGCAGCCTTAGCGGGAGTAACTCTGAGCAGTTCTTC
CDR3aa: CASSLSGSNSEQFF

j_gene: TRBJ1-2
d_gene: TRBD1
v_gene: TRBV9
len: 14
abundance: NA
CDR3nt: TGTGCCAGCAGCGTAGACCGACAGGGTGGTGGCTACACCTTC
CDR3aa: CASSVDRQGGGYTF

j_gene: TRBJ1-1
d_gene: NA
v_gene: TRBV29-1
len: 14
abundance: once
CDR3nt: TGCAGCGTGGGGGACGGCCCCATGAACACTGAAGCTTTCTTT
CDR3aa: CSVGDGPMNTEAFF

j_gene: TRBJ1-5
d_gene: NA
v_gene: TRBV28
len: 17
abundance: NA
CDR3nt: TGTGCCAGCAGTTTAGGTTCTCTGGGGGCACATAATCAGCCCCAGCATTTT
CDR3aa: CASSLGSLGAHNQPQHF